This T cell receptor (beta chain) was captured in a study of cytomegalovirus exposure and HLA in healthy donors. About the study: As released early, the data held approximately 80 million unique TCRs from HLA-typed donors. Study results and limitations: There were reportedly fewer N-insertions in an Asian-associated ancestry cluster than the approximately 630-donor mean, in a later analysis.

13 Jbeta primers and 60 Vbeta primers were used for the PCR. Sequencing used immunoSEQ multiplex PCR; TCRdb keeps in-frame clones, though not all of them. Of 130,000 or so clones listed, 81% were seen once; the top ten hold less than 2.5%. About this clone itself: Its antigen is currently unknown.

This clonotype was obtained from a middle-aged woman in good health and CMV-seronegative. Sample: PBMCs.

CDR3 protein: CAITPGGPEEEQFF. CDR3 nucleotide sequence: TGTGCCATCACCCCGGGGGGGCCAGAGGAGGAGCAGTTCTTC. This chain joins TRBV10-3 and TRBJ2-1, with 8 positions matching TRBD2. V dropped 7 bases and J dropped 10; count of bases not matched to a gene: 12. Germline values: CDR1 ENHRY, CDR2 SYGVKD. This CDR3 has 14 residues.